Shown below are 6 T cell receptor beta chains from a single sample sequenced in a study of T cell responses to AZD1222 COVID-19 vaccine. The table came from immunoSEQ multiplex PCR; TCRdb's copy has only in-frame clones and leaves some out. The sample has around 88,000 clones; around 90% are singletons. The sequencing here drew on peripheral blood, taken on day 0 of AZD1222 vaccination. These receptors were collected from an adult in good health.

The CDR3 loop is CASSGPSGNQPQHF. For the CDR3, the DNA is TGTGCCAGCAGCGGTCCCAGTGGCAATCAGCCCCAGCATTTT. The chain couples TRBV7-8 to TRBJ1-5, with D uncertain. The length of the CDR3 is 14 residues. Deletions cut 5 bases from V and 2 bases from J, with 10 bases between. Germline V gene data show CDR1 as SGHVS and CDR2 as FQNEAQ. Using reference TRBV7-8 and TRBJ1-5 for the parts outside the CDR3, the full variable domain is GAGVSQSPRYKVAKRGQDVALRCDPISGHVSLFWYQQALGQGPEFLTYFQNEAQLDKSGLPSDRFFAERPEGSVSTLKIQRTQQEDSAVYLCASSGPSGNQPQHFGDGTRLSIL.

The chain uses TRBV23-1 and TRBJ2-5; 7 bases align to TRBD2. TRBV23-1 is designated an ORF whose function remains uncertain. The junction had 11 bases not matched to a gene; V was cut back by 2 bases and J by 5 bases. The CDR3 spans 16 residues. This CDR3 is CASSQGVREEEETQYF. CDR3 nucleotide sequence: TGCGCCAGCAGTCAAGGGGTTCGGGAGGAGGAGGAGACCCAGTACTTC.

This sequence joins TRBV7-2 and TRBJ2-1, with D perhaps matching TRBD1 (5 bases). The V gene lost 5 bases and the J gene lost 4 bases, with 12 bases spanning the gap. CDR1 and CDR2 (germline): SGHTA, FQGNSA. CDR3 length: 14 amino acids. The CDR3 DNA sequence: TGTGCCAGCAGCATCGGTAAGGGGTACAATGAGCAGTTCTTC. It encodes CASSIGKGYNEQFF.

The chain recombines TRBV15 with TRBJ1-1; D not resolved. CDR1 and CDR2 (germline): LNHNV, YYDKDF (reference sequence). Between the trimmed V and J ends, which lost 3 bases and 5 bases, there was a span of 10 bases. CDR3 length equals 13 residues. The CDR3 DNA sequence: TGTGCCACCAGCAGGGCTGAGTATACTGAAGCTTTCTTT. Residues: CATSRAEYTEAFF.

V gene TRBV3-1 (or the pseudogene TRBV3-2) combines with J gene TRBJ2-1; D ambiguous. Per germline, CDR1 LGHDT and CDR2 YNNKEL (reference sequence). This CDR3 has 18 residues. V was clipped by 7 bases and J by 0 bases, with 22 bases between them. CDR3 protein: CASTPRIIDQSSYNEQFF. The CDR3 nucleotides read TGTGCCAGCACCCCAAGAATAATAGACCAAAGCTCCTACAATGAGCAGTTCTTC.

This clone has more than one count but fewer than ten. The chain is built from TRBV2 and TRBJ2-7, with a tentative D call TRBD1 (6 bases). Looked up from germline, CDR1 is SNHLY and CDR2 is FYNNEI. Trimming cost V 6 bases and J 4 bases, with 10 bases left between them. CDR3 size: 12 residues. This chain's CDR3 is CASSEDRYEQYF. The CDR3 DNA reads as TGTGCCAGCAGCGAGGACAGATACGAGCAGTACTTC.